This passage covers 2 T cell receptor beta chains from one sample sequenced in a study of blood T cell repertoires in COVID-19. Method: immunoSEQ multiplex PCR; TCRdb's copy keeps in-frame clones and lacks some. The sample includes approximately 250,000 clones, roughly 86% of them seen just once. The sequenced sample consisted of peripheral blood. The receptor source for this set is a woman aged 60-70 years with COVID-19, enrolled during active disease.

The gene calls are TRBV4-3 and TRBJ1-4, with D unclear. CDR1 and CDR2 from the germline V gene are LGHNA and YSLEER. V lost 0 bases to trimming and J lost 5 bases, with 13 bases between them. This CDR3 has 16 residues. The CDR3 nucleotides are TGCGCCAGCAGCCAAGATATGTATACACCAAATGAAAAACTGTTTTTT. Its protein is CASSQDMYTPNEKLFF.

The V call is TRBV7-8, the J call TRBJ2-1; 9 bases align to TRBD2. The V segment lost 5 bases and the J segment 5 bases; nucleotides outside the gene matches: 7. The CDR3 covers 15 residues. Germline V lookup: CDR1 SGHVS, CDR2 FQNEAQ. CDR3: CASSPSGIGHNEQFF. The CDR3 nucleotides read TGTGCCAGCAGCCCTAGCGGGATAGGTCACAATGAGCAGTTCTTC.